This TCR beta chain was found in a study of blood T cell repertoires in COVID-19. Study-wide background: T cells, B-cell-depleted T cells, or PBMCs provided the cDNA or gDNA that served as material.

This clone was observed a single time. From germline, CDR1 is ENHRY and CDR2 SYGVKD. The CDR3 runs 14 residues. The V gene lost 5 bases and the J gene lost 3 bases, with 13 bases spanning the gap. Ages ranged from about 18 to 89 years, with residence in around 24 US areas. Assignments of participants to cohorts depended upon their own reported clinical history. Profiled with immunoSEQ multiplex PCR; TCRdb holds only in-frame clones, not every one. Of 200,000 to 250,000 clones listed, around 87% are singletons. The chain couples TRBV10-3 to TRBJ1-2; maybe TRBD1 (5 bases). The sequence was collected from a woman aged 18-35 years in a cohort exposed to, infected with or recovered from COVID-19 (not recorded which). Material for sequencing was PBMCs or T cells enriched from blood (not recorded which). CDR3 sequence reads: CAISPWGGDYGYTF. The CDR3 coding sequence is TGTGCCATCAGTCCCTGGGGGGGGGACTATGGCTACACCTTC.